These 27 T cell receptor beta chains share one sample of origin, sequenced in a study of blood T cell repertoires in COVID-19. Profiled with immunoSEQ multiplex PCR; TCRdb holds only in-frame clones, not every one. Of 110,000 to 150,000 clones listed, more than 75% were seen once; the top ten hold 3.5% to 5%. Sequences were obtained from peripheral blood. The receptors were gathered from a woman aged 80 or over with acute or convalescent COVID-19.

In its sample, this clone was seen many times. The gene calls are TRBV15 and TRBJ1-2, with 8 bases that match TRBD1. CDR3 length: 15 amino acids. The germline V gene encodes CDR1 LNHNV and CDR2 YYDKDF (reference sequence). J lost 4 bases, V lost 2 bases, and 6 bases had no gene match. Written as DNA, the CDR3 is TGTGCCACCAGCAGACGTCTTGGACAGGGCTATGGCTACACCTTC. It yields the protein CATSRRLGQGYGYTF. Based on the CDR3 plus reference TRBV15 and TRBJ1-2, the full variable domain is DAMVIQNPRYQVTQFGKPVTLSCSQTLNHNVMYWYQQKSSQAPKLLFHYYDKDFNNEADTPDNFQSRRPNTSFCFLDIRSPGLGDTAMYLCATSRRLGQGYGYTFGSGTRLTVV.

The V and J genes are TRBV2 and TRBJ1-5; D is possibly TRBD1 (6 bases). The CDR3 covers 14 residues. The germline V gene has CDR1 SNHLY and CDR2 FYNNEI. With 4 bases removed from V and 7 bases from J, the gap between germline ends came to 14 bases. CDR3 nucleotides: TGTGCCAGCAGTGGGATGACGAGGGGGCAGCCCCAGCATTTT. Encoded protein: CASSGMTRGQPQHF.

The chain couples TRBV2 to TRBJ2-3; 7 bases align to TRBD2. Per the germline V gene, CDR1 is SNHLY and CDR2 is FYNNEI. This CDR3 is 16 amino acids long. V shed 5 bases and J 3 bases; nucleotides not matched to a gene: 11. CDR3 in amino acids: CASSQDNGEGTDTQYF. The DNA of the CDR3 is TGTGCCAGCAGTCAGGACAACGGGGAGGGGACAGATACGCAGTATTTT.

The chain combines TRBV14 with TRBJ1-1; 8 positions agree with TRBD1. CDR3 size: 19 residues. The V gene's germline CDR1 is SGHDN and CDR2 FVKESK. V dropped 0 bases and J dropped 4; count of bases not matched to a gene: 16. The CDR3 here is CASSQENSRGRGLFTEAFF. The CDR3 DNA reads as TGTGCCAGCAGCCAAGAAAATAGCCGGGGCAGGGGGCTCTTCACTGAAGCTTTCTTT.

CDR3 region: CASSPNTQGEAQYF. Here the CDR3 DNA reads TGTGCCAGCTCACCTAACACCCAGGGCGAGGCCCAGTACTTC. The chain employs TRBV18 and TRBJ2-5; D is perhaps TRBD1 (5 bases). CDR1 KGHSH and CDR2 LQKENI come from the germline V gene. The CDR3 spans 14 residues. V was pared by 3 bases and J by 9 bases, with 17 bases between. Supplemented by reference TRBV18 and TRBJ2-5, the full variable domain reads NAGVMQNPRHLVRRRGQEARLRCSPMKGHSHVYWYRQLPEEGLKFMVYLQKENIIDESGMPKERFSAEFPKEGPSILRIQQVVRGDSAAYFCASSPNTQGEAQYFGPGTRLLVL.

This clone was counted once. The gene calls are TRBV6-2 or TRBV6-3 and TRBJ2-1; 10 nucleotides agree with TRBD1. With 5 bases clipped from V and 6 bases from J, the junction kept 7 bases outside the gene matches. The CDR3 is 15 residues long. Germline V gene data show CDR1 as MNHEY and CDR2 as SVGEGT. The CDR3 loop is CASSRRQGAVNEQFF. The CDR3 nucleotides read TGTGCCAGCAGTAGAAGACAGGGGGCCGTCAATGAGCAGTTCTTC.

The chain has TRBV27 and TRBJ2-1; 13 bases agree with TRBD2. This CDR3 is 15 amino acids long. The germline V gene has CDR1 MNHEY and CDR2 SMNVEV (reference sequence). Losses at the gene ends were 5 bases for V and 4 bases for J; bases not matched to a gene: 2. The CDR3 here is CASSKTSGGYNEQFF. The CDR3 DNA reads TGTGCCAGCAGTAAGACTAGCGGGGGGTACAATGAGCAGTTCTTC.

V usage is TRBV10-3 and J usage is TRBJ2-1, with D possibly TRBD2 on 7 matching bases. The CDR3 sequence is 14 residues long. Germline assignment: CDR1 ENHRY and CDR2 SYGVKD. V was clipped by 3 bases and J by 6 bases, with 12 bases between them. The DNA for the CDR3 is TGTGCCATCAGTGACGGGGGGACAATCAATGAGCAGTTCTTC. Translating gives CAISDGGTINEQFF.

This clone was recorded a few times. The rearrangement links TRBV5-1 to TRBJ1-2; TRBD1 might be the D (5 bases). The CDR3 contains 15 residues. Germline lookup yields CDR1 SGHRS and CDR2 YFSETQ. V was cut by 1 base and J by 4 bases, with 14 bases left in between. CDR3 residues: CASSLYFGDSYGYTF. The CDR3 nucleotides are TGCGCCAGCAGCTTGTATTTTGGAGACAGCTATGGCTACACCTTC.

The chain couples TRBV7-9 to TRBJ1-2, with TRBD1 matching over 9 bases. CDR1 and CDR2 (germline): SEHNR, FQNEAQ (reference sequence). The CDR3 totals 15 residues. J lost 5 bases, V lost 6 bases, and 10 bases had no gene match. The CDR3 sequence: CASRETGGLGYGYTF. CDR3 DNA sequence: TGTGCCAGCAGAGAGACAGGGGGACTAGGATATGGCTACACCTTC.

The chain carries TRBV4-2 and TRBJ2-6; 8 bases fit TRBD2. J was trimmed by 0 bases and V by 2 bases; bases with no gene match: 9. Germline V gives CDR1 LGHNA, CDR2 YNFKEQ. CDR3 length: 19 residues. CDR3 protein: CASSQYGLAGSSGANVLTF. In DNA, the CDR3 is TGTGCCAGCAGCCAATATGGCCTAGCGGGCTCCTCTGGGGCCAACGTCCTGACTTTC.

J is TRBJ2-3 and V is TRBV2, with TRBD1 matching 7 bases. Looked up from germline, CDR1 is SNHLY and CDR2 is FYNNEI. This CDR3 has 14 amino acids. V gave up 10 bases and J gave up 1 base; unmatched junction bases: 8. The CDR3 sequence is CATKTGPGTDTQYF. The CDR3 bases are TGTGCCACCAAGACAGGGCCTGGCACAGATACGCAGTATTTT.

This sequence joins TRBV2 and TRBJ2-1; D gene ambiguous. The V and J ends lost 5 bases and 7 bases respectively, with 6 bases between them. From germline, CDR1 is SNHLY and CDR2 FYNNEI. This CDR3 region has 11 residues. The CDR3: CASSPRNEQFF. In DNA, the CDR3 is TGTGCCAGCAGTCCCAGAAATGAGCAGTTCTTC. Full variable domain (remainder filled in from reference TRBV2 and TRBJ2-1): EPEVTQTPSHQVTQMGQEVILRCVPISNHLYFYWYRQILGQKVEFLVSFYNNEISEKSEIFDDQFSVERPDGSNFTLKIRSTKLEDSAMYFCASSPRNEQFFGPGTRLTVL.

CDR3 in DNA: TGCGCCAGCAGCCCGGACACTAGCGGGGGGGAAGAGACCCAGTACTTC. Its translation is CASSPDTSGGEETQYF. The chain links TRBV5-1 to TRBJ2-5; 13 bases are shared with TRBD2. The CDR3 is 16 amino acids. The V segment lost 4 bases and the J segment 3 bases; nucleotides outside the gene matches: 6. The germline gives CDR1 SGHRS, CDR2 YFSETQ.

This clone appeared a few times. Other DNA variants within this sample encode the same CDR3. The chain has TRBV4-1 and TRBJ1-2; TRBD1 matches 7 bases. The CDR3 has 15 residues. The V segment lost 1 base and the J segment 0 bases; nucleotides outside the gene matches: 2. Germline V CDR1 and CDR2: MGHRA, YSYEKL. CDR3 sequence: CASSQGQGANYGYTF. CDR3 in DNA: TGCGCCAGCAGCCAAGGTCAGGGGGCTAACTATGGCTACACCTTC.

J is TRBJ2-2 and V is TRBV28, with TRBD2 matching 7 bases. The germline V gene has CDR1 MDHEN and CDR2 SYDVKM. The V gene end was trimmed by 4 bases and the J gene end by 4 bases; junction bases not matched to a gene: 12. This CDR3 spans 17 amino acids. CDR3 sequence: CASSSSAFGGGTGELFF. CDR3 sequence (DNA): TGTGCCAGCAGTTCCTCCGCATTTGGGGGGGGCACCGGGGAGCTGTTTTTT. Supplemented by reference TRBV28 and TRBJ2-2, the full variable domain reads DVKVTQSSRYLVKRTGEKVFLECVQDMDHENMFWYRQDPGLGLRLIYFSYDVKMKEKGDIPEGYSVSREKKERFSLILESASTNQTSMYLCASSSSAFGGGTGELFFGEGSRLTVL.

The chain employs TRBV18 and TRBJ1-1; tentatively, D is TRBD1 (5 bases). Per germline, CDR1 KGHSH and CDR2 LQKENI. V was trimmed by 6 bases and J by 1 base, leaving 9 bases between them. The CDR3 covers 13 residues. DNA of the CDR3: TGTGCCAGCTCTCCCACAGGGAACACTGAAGCTTTCTTT. It encodes CASSPTGNTEAFF.

This chain joins TRBV30 and TRBJ2-3, with 8 bases lining up with TRBD1. V trimming: 1 base; J trimming: 4 bases; junction bases outside the gene matches: 1. This CDR3 is built from 13 residues. Germline-derived CDR1 and CDR2 are GTSNPN and SVGIG (reference sequence). The CDR3 DNA follows: TGTGCCTGGAGTGCACAGGGGGCAGATACGCAGTATTTT. Its translation is CAWSAQGADTQYF.

The chain combines TRBV3-1 (or the pseudogene TRBV3-2) with TRBJ1-5, with no clear D. The V end lost 1 base, the J end lost 6 bases, and 13 bases lay between the germline ends. The CDR3 loop spans 15 amino acids. The germline V gene encodes CDR1 LGHDT and CDR2 YNNKEL (reference sequence). The CDR3 sequence is CASSQGTSGVQPQHF. The CDR3 nucleotides read TGTGCCAGCAGCCAAGGGACGTCGGGAGTTCAGCCCCAGCATTTT.

This chain joins TRBV5-1 and TRBJ2-7; perhaps TRBD2 as D (5 bases). CDR3 length: 14 residues. Germline loops: CDR1 SGHRS, CDR2 YFSETQ. V was trimmed by 4 bases and J by 2 bases, leaving 13 bases between them. Here the CDR3 reads CASSTRTQTYEQYF. CDR3 coding DNA: TGCGCCAGCAGCACACGGACTCAAACCTACGAGCAGTACTTC. Variable domain in full (rest from reference TRBV5-1 and TRBJ2-7): KAGVTQTPRYLIKTRGQQVTLSCSPISGHRSVSWYQQTPGQGLQFLFEYFSETQRNKGNFPGRFSGRQFSNSRSEMNVSTLELGDSALYLCASSTRTQTYEQYFGPGTRLTVT.

This chain connects TRBV2 to TRBJ1-6; a possible D gene is TRBD1 (6 bases). Germline CDR1 SNHLY, CDR2 FYNNEI. Trimming removed 7 bases at V and 6 bases at J, with 10 bases between. There are 13 residues in the CDR3. The DNA of the CDR3 is TGTGCCAGCACGGACAGTCCTAATTCACCCCTCCACTTT. Translated, it gives CASTDSPNSPLHF.

This clone was recorded only once. The chain links TRBV21-1 to TRBJ2-2; the table gives TRBD1 as D, unverified against the DNA. TRBV21-1 is a listed pseudogene. This CDR3 contains 15 residues. CDR3 region: CASSKATGNTGELFF. Here the CDR3 DNA reads TGTGCCAGCAGCAAGGCAACAGGGAACACCGGGGAGCTGTTTTTT.

The rearrangement links TRBV4-2 to TRBJ1-1; 7 bases are a match to TRBD1. With 6 bases clipped from V and 4 bases from J, the junction kept 5 bases outside the gene matches. The CDR3 loop spans 13 amino acids. Germline CDR1 is LGHNA and CDR2 is YNFKEQ. The chain's CDR3 is CASRRQGPTEAFF. The CDR3 DNA reads TGTGCCAGCAGAAGACAGGGACCCACTGAAGCTTTCTTT.

This chain's CDR3 is CASSSGELNTEAFF. The CDR3 DNA reads as TGTGCCAGCAGCTCAGGGGAATTGAACACTGAAGCTTTCTTT. The chain is built from TRBV7-6 and TRBJ1-1, with D perhaps TRBD1 (6 bases). The CDR3 runs to 14 residues. The germline V gene has CDR1 SGHVS and CDR2 FNYEAQ. With 4 bases removed from V and 0 bases from J, the gap between germline ends came to 9 bases. The full variable domain, in which reference TRBV7-6 and TRBJ1-1 provide the parts outside the CDR3, is GAGVSQSPRYKVTKRGQDVALRCDPISGHVSLYWYRQALGQGPEFLTYFNYEAQQDKSGLPNDRFSAERPEGSISTLTIQRTEQRDSAMYRCASSSGELNTEAFFGQGTRLTVV.

Written as DNA, the CDR3 is TGTGCCACCAGCAGAGGTCCAGGGTTTTCGTTAGATACGCAGTATTTT. It yields the protein CATSRGPGFSLDTQYF. The J gene is TRBJ2-3, the V gene TRBV15; a weak D match, TRBD1 (5 bases). CDR1 is LNHNV, CDR2 YYDKDF, per germline (reference sequence). The V end lost 1 base, the J end lost 5 bases, and 16 bases lay between the germline ends. The CDR3 has 16 residues. The entire variable domain, with the rest obtained from reference TRBV15 and TRBJ2-3, is as follows: DAMVIQNPRYQVTQFGKPVTLSCSQTLNHNVMYWYQQKSSQAPKLLFHYYDKDFNNEADTPDNFQSRRPNTSFCFLDIRSPGLGDTAMYLCATSRGPGFSLDTQYFGPGTRLTVL.

The chain employs TRBV27 and TRBJ2-5; weak D call: TRBD2 (6 bases). Trimming pared 5 bases from V and 5 bases from J, leaving 12 bases between. Germline CDR1 and CDR2: MNHEY and SMNVEV (reference sequence). The CDR3 consists of 13 residues. The CDR3 nucleotides read TGTGCCAGCAGTGGAGGGAGATTCGAGACCCAGTACTTC. Translated, it gives CASSGGRFETQYF.

The chain carries TRBV5-1 and TRBJ2-6; the match to TRBD2 covers 11 bases. V lost 2 bases to trimming and J lost 3 bases; unmatched junction nucleotides: 4. There are 17 residues in the CDR3. Looked up from germline, CDR1 is SGHRS and CDR2 is YFSETQ. CDR3 nucleotides: TGCGCCAGCAGCTTACTAGCGGGAGTGAGTGGGGCCAACGTCCTGACTTTC. Translating it yields CASSLLAGVSGANVLTF.